These 20 T cell receptor beta chains came from one sample sequenced in a study of T cell repertoires in cytomegalovirus infection. TCRdb re-analysed the reads in MiXCR, keeping a single row per CDR3 protein. The top ten hold 20% of the sample, which has roughly 340,000 distinct CDR3 sequences, under 35% seen once. Their cognate antigens are unknown. The sequencing here drew on cultured PBMCs, taken from culture after CMV antigen stimulation. The receptors were sampled from a human donor in good health (CMV status not recorded). Some clones in this sample may be carry-over from other donors' samples.

The V call is TRBV5-6, the J call TRBJ2-3; TRBD1 aligns across 7 bases. The junction had 5 bases not matched to a gene; V was cut back by 2 bases and J by 2 bases. CDR1 and CDR2 (germline): SGHDT, YYEEEE. This CDR3 spans 15 amino acids. CDR3 sequence: CASSLRQGFTDTQYF. CDR3 bases: TGTGCCAGCAGCTTACGACAGGGTTTCACAGATACGCAGTATTTT.

The count of this clonotype is one. The J gene is TRBJ2-2, the V gene TRBV27, with D possibly matching TRBD1 (6 bases). This CDR3 spans 14 amino acids. CDR1 is MNHEY and CDR2 is SMNVEV in the germline V gene (reference sequence). V was cut by 5 bases and J by 6 bases, with 13 bases left in between. The CDR3 DNA reads TGTGCCAGCAGTAACAGGGAACCTCCCGGGGAGCTGTTTTTT. It encodes CASSNREPPGELFF.

This clonotype was observed a handful of times. The chain has TRBV12-3 or TRBV12-4 and TRBJ2-3; 10 bases line up with TRBD2. J lost 5 bases, V lost 6 bases, and 5 bases had no gene match. This CDR3 comprises 14 residues. The CDR3 DNA follows: TGTGCCAGCAGCCTTAGCGGGGGGAAAGATACGCAGTATTTT. It encodes CASSLSGGKDTQYF.

CDR3 sequence: CASSLYGRSSYNEQFF. CDR3 DNA: TGTGCCAGCAGCTTATACGGCCGGAGCTCCTACAATGAGCAGTTCTTC. The gene calls are TRBV7-9 and TRBJ2-1; D remains ambiguous. CDR3 length equals 16 residues. V lost 2 bases, J lost 0 bases, and 11 bases lay in between. Germline V CDR1 and CDR2: SEHNR, FQNEAQ (reference sequence).

The V gene is TRBV7-8, the J gene TRBJ1-1; tentatively, D is TRBD1 (5 bases). This CDR3 region has 14 residues. V lost 6 bases and J 4 bases, leaving 15 bases between the germline ends. The germline gives CDR1 SGHVS, CDR2 FQNEAQ. The CDR3 bases are TGTGCCAGCAGGCCCTCTGGGGGGAGCACTGAAGCTTTCTTT. Amino acid sequence: CASRPSGGSTEAFF.

The V gene is TRBV4-1, the J gene TRBJ1-5; possible D gene TRBD1, 6 bases. The V gene lost 1 base and the J gene lost 3 bases, with 13 bases spanning the gap. CDR1 MGHRA and CDR2 YSYEKL come from the germline V gene. This CDR3 comprises 16 residues. The CDR3 sequence: CASSQGWGPDNQPQHF. CDR3 sequence (DNA): TGCGCCAGCAGCCAAGGTTGGGGGCCAGACAATCAGCCCCAGCATTTT.

In this sample, this clonotype turned up once. This rearrangement joins TRBV4-2 to TRBJ2-1, with 11 bases lining up with TRBD2. The CDR3 runs to 15 residues. From germline, CDR1 is LGHNA and CDR2 YNFKEQ. V lost 3 bases to trimming and J lost 6 bases; unmatched junction nucleotides: 4. This CDR3 is CASSQLAGGPNEQFF. The CDR3 bases are TGTGCCAGCAGCCAGTTAGCGGGGGGGCCCAATGAGCAGTTCTTC.

The gene calls are TRBV12-3 or TRBV12-4 and TRBJ1-1; unclear D gene. Trimming left V 2 bases short and J 4 bases short, with 14 bases between. The CDR3 runs to 15 residues. CDR3 region: CASSLFPMKSTEAFF. CDR3 in DNA: TGTGCCAGCAGTTTATTCCCGATGAAGAGCACTGAAGCTTTCTTT.

The rearrangement joins TRBV5-6 to TRBJ1-1; D gene unclear. V dropped 0 bases and J dropped 4 bases, with 13 bases sitting between them. The CDR3 runs 15 residues. Germline CDR1 SGHDT, CDR2 YYEEEE. The CDR3 sequence is CASSLAGSLGTEAFF. For the CDR3, the DNA is TGTGCCAGCAGCTTGGCTGGTAGCCTAGGCACTGAAGCTTTCTTT.

V usage is TRBV11-2 and J usage is TRBJ2-5; 9 bases fit TRBD2. This CDR3 spans 16 amino acids. V was pared by 5 bases and J by 3 bases, with 10 bases of the junction left unmatched. The germline V gene encodes CDR1 SGHAT and CDR2 FQNNGV. The CDR3 loop reads CASSKWGSGGKETQYF. DNA for the CDR3: TGTGCCAGCAGCAAATGGGGTAGCGGGGGTAAAGAGACCCAGTACTTC. Together with reference TRBV11-2 and TRBJ2-5, the CDR3 gives the full variable domain: EAGVAQSPRYKIIEKRQSVAFWCNPISGHATLYWYQQILGQGPKLLIQFQNNGVVDDSQLPKDRFSAERLKGVDSTLKIQPAKLEDSAVYLCASSKWGSGGKETQYFGPGTRLLVL.

The V and J genes are TRBV20-1 and TRBJ1-2, with D possibly TRBD1 on 6 matching bases. Trimming left V 2 bases short and J 3 bases short, with 13 bases between. From germline, CDR1 is DFQATT and CDR2 SNEGSKA (reference sequence). The CDR3 has 14 amino acids. CDR3 DNA: TGCAGTGCTAGACGCCCGACAGGCGACTATGGCTACACCTTC. Its translation is CSARRPTGDYGYTF.

The rearrangement joins TRBV29-1 to TRBJ2-5, with D perhaps assigned TRBD1 or TRBD2 (5 bases each). This CDR3 region has 15 residues. Germline-derived CDR1 and CDR2 are SQVTM and ANQGSEA. The V and J ends lost 4 bases and 0 bases respectively, with 15 bases between them. CDR3 nucleotide sequence: TGCAGCGTTGCAGGGCTAGCAGGATACCAAGAGACCCAGTACTTC. This sequence encodes CSVAGLAGYQETQYF.

The J gene is TRBJ2-5, the V gene TRBV24-1; 11 positions agree with TRBD2. CDR1 and CDR2 (germline): KGHDR, SFDVKD. This CDR3 is 15 amino acids long. J was trimmed by 4 bases and V by 1 base; bases with no gene match: 1. The CDR3 region is CATSDLGLAGETQYF. CDR3 coding DNA: TGTGCCACCAGTGATTTAGGACTAGCGGGAGAGACCCAGTACTTC.

This clonotype was seen at least ten times. The genes are TRBV7-8 and TRBJ1-1; 10 nucleotides align to TRBD1. Germline-derived CDR1 and CDR2 are SGHVS and FQNEAQ. This CDR3 is built from 15 residues. After removal of 5 bases from V and 4 bases from J, the junction contained 7 bases not matched to a gene. The CDR3 region is CASSEPGTGATEAFF. As DNA, the CDR3 is TGTGCCAGCAGCGAACCCGGGACAGGGGCCACTGAAGCTTTCTTT. The full variable domain, rest sourced from reference TRBV7-8 and TRBJ1-1, is GAGVSQSPRYKVAKRGQDVALRCDPISGHVSLFWYQQALGQGPEFLTYFQNEAQLDKSGLPSDRFFAERPEGSVSTLKIQRTQQEDSAVYLCASSEPGTGATEAFFGQGTRLTVV.

This clonotype was picked up a small number of times. The chain employs TRBV5-1 and TRBJ1-2; a weak D match, TRBD1 (5 bases). The V end was cut by 4 bases, the J end by 3 bases, with 19 bases between. The CDR3 is made up of 16 amino acids. Per germline, CDR1 SGHRS and CDR2 YFSETQ. CDR3 bases: TGCGCCAGCAGCGTGAACCCGACGGGGCTGGACTATGGCTACACCTTC. Amino acids: CASSVNPTGLDYGYTF. Full variable domain (rest looked up from reference TRBV5-1 and TRBJ1-2): KAGVTQTPRYLIKTRGQQVTLSCSPISGHRSVSWYQQTPGQGLQFLFEYFSETQRNKGNFPGRFSGRQFSNSRSEMNVSTLELGDSALYLCASSVNPTGLDYGYTFGSGTRLTVV.

The rearrangement uses TRBV7-6 and TRBJ1-1; D ambiguous. The CDR3 is made up of 15 amino acids. The V and J ends lost 1 base and 2 bases respectively, with 11 bases between them. Germline CDR1 is SGHVS and CDR2 is FNYEAQ. CDR3 region: CASSLEEPFNTEAFF. The CDR3 DNA follows: TGTGCCAGCAGCTTAGAGGAGCCTTTTAACACTGAAGCTTTCTTT.

This chain links TRBV7-3 with TRBJ2-7; D could derive from TRBD1 or TRBD2 (7 bases each). Germline loops: CDR1 SGHTA, CDR2 FQGTGA. Trimming removed 3 bases at V and 2 bases at J, with 17 bases between. The CDR3 is 16 amino acids. The CDR3 region has the DNA TGTGCCAGCAGCTTTTTGGGGGAGGGGGCGGCCTACGAGCAGTACTTC. Amino acid sequence: CASSFLGEGAAYEQYF. The variable domain in full, with the rest retrieved from reference TRBV7-3 and TRBJ2-7, is GAGVSQTPSNKVTEKGKYVELRCDPISGHTALYWYRQSLGQGPEFLIYFQGTGAADDSGLPNDRFFAVRPEGSVSTLKIQRTERGDSAVYLCASSFLGEGAAYEQYFGPGTRLTVT.

CDR3 loop: CASTLGLYEQYF. DNA for the CDR3: TGTGCCAGCACCTTGGGGCTTTACGAGCAGTACTTC. This chain connects TRBV12-3 or TRBV12-4 to TRBJ2-7; TRBD1 is a possible D gene (5 bases). CDR3 length equals 12 residues. Trimming pared 7 bases from V and 4 bases from J, leaving 11 bases between.

In this sample, this clonotype turned up many times. This rearrangement joins TRBV11-1 to TRBJ2-1; 9 positions match TRBD1. Germline V gives CDR1 SGHAT, CDR2 FQDESV (reference sequence). The CDR3 consists of 17 residues. The J segment lost 7 bases and the V segment lost 2 bases, leaving 12 bases of the junction unmatched. CDR3 region: CASSLWGPTGQGNEQFF. Here the CDR3 DNA reads TGTGCCAGCAGCTTATGGGGCCCGACAGGACAGGGGAATGAGCAGTTCTTC. The full variable domain, completed using reference TRBV11-1 and TRBJ2-1, is EAEVAQSPRYKITEKSQAVAFWCDPISGHATLYWYRQILGQGPELLVQFQDESVVDDSQLPKDRFSAERLKGVDSTLKIQPAELGDSAMYLCASSLWGPTGQGNEQFFGPGTRLTVL.

The chain joins TRBV6-2 or TRBV6-3 to TRBJ1-1, with a tentative D call TRBD1 (6 bases). Germline V CDR1 and CDR2: MNHEY, SVGEGT. The V end was cut by 6 bases, the J end by 4 bases, with 15 bases between. The CDR3 extends over 14 amino acids. CDR3 in DNA: TGTGCCAGCAGCGAGGGGGGGGGGATCACTGAAGCTTTCTTT. It is translated as CASSEGGGITEAFF.